Described below is a single T cell receptor (beta chain) sequence and its context. This specimen comes from a study of blood T cell repertoires in COVID-19. Study at large: T cells, B-cell-depleted T cells, or PBMCs provided the cDNA or gDNA that served as material.

Here immunoSEQ multiplex PCR was the method, and the copy in TCRdb shows in-frame clones only, minus some. The sample contains about 90,000 clones, about 80% of which appear only once. Trimming left V 1 base short and J 5 bases short, with 11 bases between. In germline, CDR1 is SGHRS, CDR2 YFSETQ. The CDR3 consists of 14 residues. The specimen sequenced was peripheral blood. The chain has TRBV5-1 and TRBJ2-3; tentative D call: TRBD1 (6 bases). This TCR was recovered from a woman aged 70 to 79 with acute or convalescent COVID-19. CDR3 region: CASSLWGQVDTQYF. CDR3 in DNA: TGCGCCAGCAGCTTGTGGGGGCAGGTAGATACGCAGTATTTT.